One and the same sample provided the 5 T cell receptor beta chains below, sequenced in a study of T cells after yellow fever vaccination. TCRdb re-derived calls from the 5' RACE reads in MiXCR, one entry per CDR3 protein. This table has approximately 300,000 distinct CDR3 sequences, around 10% appearing once. Source: CD4+ T cells sorted from PBMCs, taken 45 days after the yellow fever booster vaccination. The receptor source for this set is a man aged 18 to 35 who received the YFV17D yellow fever vaccine.

This chain links TRBV4-3 with TRBJ2-2; D is undetermined. V gave up 0 bases and J gave up 0 bases, with 11 bases separating them. From germline, CDR1 is LGHNA and CDR2 YSLEER. CDR3 length equals 17 residues. CDR3 loop: CASSQDPPRTNTGELFF. CDR3 in DNA: TGCGCCAGCAGCCAAGATCCCCCGAGGACGAACACCGGGGAGCTGTTTTTT.

This clonotype occurred a few times. For the CDR3, the DNA is TGCAGCGCCCAAAGCTCTGGGGAGCTGTTTTTT. The encoded protein is CSAQSSGELFF. The V gene is TRBV29-1, the J gene TRBJ2-2; D gene uncertain. The germline CDR1 and CDR2 sequences are SQVTM and ANQGSEA. The ends were cut back, 7 bases at V and 8 bases at J, with 11 bases in the middle. CDR3 length equals 11 residues.

There are many counts of this clonotype. V and J are TRBV18 and TRBJ2-7, with TRBD2 identical over 12 bases. This CDR3 spans 16 amino acids. Unmatched junction bases numbered 4, after V lost 2 bases and J lost 2 bases. CDR1 is KGHSH, CDR2 LQKENI, per germline. CDR3 bases: TGTGCCAGCTCACCAAAACTAGCGGGGGGAGCCTACGAGCAGTACTTC. As protein: CASSPKLAGGAYEQYF.

Only a few counts were recorded for this clonotype. The chain has TRBV20-1 and TRBJ1-2; tentative D call: TRBD1 (5 bases). The CDR3 loop spans 17 amino acids. From germline, CDR1 is DFQATT and CDR2 SNEGSKA (reference sequence). The ends were cut back, 5 bases at V and 0 bases at J, with 22 bases in the middle. In DNA, the CDR3 is TGCAGTGCTCGTGAATTGGGGGAGAGGGAGTCTAACTATGGCTACACCTTC. Residues: CSARELGERESNYGYTF.

In its sample, this clonotype was seen a few times. The J gene is TRBJ2-1, the V gene TRBV5-1; TRBD2 matches at 12 bases. This CDR3 comprises 19 residues. V lost 3 bases, J lost 0 bases, and 10 bases stayed unmatched. Per germline, CDR1 SGHRS and CDR2 YFSETQ. The CDR3 is CASSSTSGGSRSSYNEQFF. In DNA form, the CDR3 reads TGCGCCAGCAGCTCGACTAGCGGGGGATCTCGGAGCTCCTACAATGAGCAGTTCTTC.